The present T cell receptor (beta chain) was sequenced within a study of glioma-infiltrating T cells after dendritic cell vaccination. Whole-study context: Glioblastoma patients came from Phase I and II dendritic cell vaccination trials. Between about 2002 and 2012, patients got autologous tumor lysate-pulsed dendritic cell vaccines.

The time point here: after dendritic cell vaccination, including at tumor progression/relapse. The PCR used 60 V beta and 13 J beta primers. Sequencing used immunoSEQ multiplex PCR; TCRdb keeps in-frame clones, though not all of them. The sample records just under 60,000 clones, about four fifths being singletons. General observations from the study: Higher pretreatment TIL content predicted longer progression-free time and survival.

V was trimmed by 0 bases and J by 6 bases, leaving 11 bases between them. There are 14 residues in the CDR3. CDR1 is SGHAT and CDR2 is FQNNGV in the germline V gene. This clone was counted once. Its antigen remains unknown. The input for sequencing was blood, taken after dendritic cell vaccination. V gene TRBV11-2 combines with J gene TRBJ1-2; D remains ambiguous. The sequence was obtained from a human donor with glioblastoma. The CDR3 region has the DNA TGTGCCAGCAGCTTAGAAGTGCGTCAGGATGGCTACACCTTC. This encodes CASSLEVRQDGYTF.